Sequencing of this T cell receptor beta chain was carried out in a study of graft-versus-host responses after intestinal transplantation (dated by TCRdb to the early 2020s). Concerning the study at large: The transplants that recipients got were multivisceral, liver-intestinal, or isolated intestinal. Every recipient was given anti-thymocyte globulin induction, followed by roughly 3 years of maintenance tacrolimus and steroids. Bulk TCR-beta CDR3 sequencing was used to track graft-versus-host and host-versus-graft alloreactive T cell clones in the graft, circulation and bone marrow after intestinal transplantation. To identify alloreactive clones, pre-transplant mixed lymphocyte reaction products were sequenced and compared with unstimulated pre-transplant donor and recipient T cells. The cohort enrolled under 30 intestinal transplant recipients, one of whom was a retransplant, and 3 patients without pretransplant specimens were excluded. Donor T cell macrochimerism was defined as a peak of at least 4% donor T cells among recipient peripheral blood mononuclear cells. Samples from a few later patients were sequenced in-house on an Illumina MiSeq with MiXCR processing rather than by the commercial service.

The library was generated by the immunoSEQ multiplex PCR assay. For most patients, genomic DNA was isolated with the Qiagen DNeasy Blood and Tissue Kit and shipped frozen to Adaptive Biotechnologies for TCR sequencing. For most patients, high-throughput TCR-beta CDR3 sequencing of genomic DNA was performed by Adaptive Biotechnologies. As for the authors' bioinformatics: TCR sequencing data for over 15 patients were retrieved from Adaptive's ImmunoSEQ software; a few other patients were processed with MiXCR and VDJtools. To correct CD4 versus CD8 sorting errors, sequences present in both subsets at a frequency ratio below 5:1 were removed. CDR3 nucleotide sequences shared by donor and recipient were removed because the origin of these sequences could not be assigned. At least 2-fold expansion over unstimulated cells and a minimum CFSE-low frequency of 0.002% (template counts) or 0.001% (read counts) were required for clones to be classified as alloreactive. Clones were considered mappable if detected in sequenced pre-transplant spleen, lymph node, or MLR CFSE-low populations of the donor or recipient. The cumulative frequency of alloreactive clones was calculated as a percentage of all sequences, weighted by copy number. Imported from immuneACCESS, the table was reduced by TCRdb to in-frame sequences with V and J called. These copies leave out some clones; in studies compared against another copy, an unresolved V gene accounts for under half, and the cause of the remainder is not known. V, J and clone size derive from that table, while D and trimming were established from the DNA sequence. The table for this sample lists roughly 110,000 clones; over 85% of them were counted only once. 0.23% of the sample belongs to the ten largest clones.

The time point label, read with the paper, signifies: cells obtained before transplantation from donor or recipient. CD3+CD4+ and CD3+CD8+ populations were FACS-sorted from unstimulated pre-transplant donor and recipient cells taken from spleen or lymph nodes. With respect to this clone: Its recognized antigen is unknown. Base-call qualities are not available, and no considerably larger clone is one nucleotide away.

The germline V gene (reference sequence) sets CDR1 to GTSNPN and CDR2 to SVGIG. Counted from cysteine to phenylalanine, this CDR3 has 15 amino acids. The kept DNA is CDR3 alone, 45 bases in frame from the first base. V is pared back by 0 bases and J by 3 bases, with 13 bases lying between the germline termini. Paper-wide results and their limitations: GvH clones were detected in recipient bone marrow, and some of these GvH clones were observed earlier in ileal mucosa or blood, consistent with an intestinal mucosal origin. Early after transplant, peak levels of circulating GvH clones were found to be associated with declines in HvG clones. The relatively low number and heterogeneity of intestinal transplant patients limited the conclusions. In the allografts of patients with donor T cell macrochimerism, GvH to HvG T cell clonal ratios were high.

This chain is built from TRBV30 and TRBJ2-3; tentative D gene TRBD2, with 7 bases matching. This clonotype originated in a human donor who was the organ donor for an intestinal transplant. Sequenced material: unstimulated CD4+ T cells sorted from spleen or lymph node cells, taken before transplant. The DNA sequence is given as TGTGCCTGGAGTGTACTTGGGAGGGGGACAGATACGCAGTATTTT. This translates into CAWSVLGRGTDTQYF.